These T cell receptor beta chains were read from a single sample in a study of CD8 T cells in Susac syndrome. TCRdb analysed the immunoSEQ multiplex PCR reads with MiXCR anew, one entry per CDR3 protein. Among about 110,000 distinct CDR3 sequences listed, roughly 95% were seen once. What was sequenced was CD8+ T cells from PBMCs. All receptors come from a human donor with Susac syndrome. Each CDR3 is given with its conserved first and last residue. A D gene is named only where the DNA matches it firmly. Not every row has a clone size; where given, it reads once, few, many or a size class.

J gene: TRBJ2-3
clone size: NA
V gene: TRBV7-9
D gene: TRBD2
CDR3 DNA: TGTGCCAGCAGCCGGGGGGAGAATACGCAGTATTTT
CDR3 protein: CASSRGENTQYF

J gene: TRBJ1-2
clone size: NA
V gene: TRBV2
D gene: NA
CDR3 DNA: TGTGCCAGCAGTGACTACAGCTCTAACTATGGCTACACCTTC
CDR3 protein: CASSDYSSNYGYTF

J gene: TRBJ1-1
clone size: NA
V gene: TRBV5-4
D gene: NA
CDR3 DNA: TGTGCCAGCAGCCTAGTCACTACGAACACTGAAGCTTTCTTT
CDR3 protein: CASSLVTTNTEAFF

J gene: TRBJ2-1
clone size: NA
V gene: TRBV7-8
D gene: TRBD1
CDR3 DNA: TGTGCCAGCAGCCCCGGGACAGGGAAAATAAACAATGAGCAGTTCTTC
CDR3 protein: CASSPGTGKINNEQFF

J gene: TRBJ2-3
clone size: NA
V gene: TRBV4-3
D gene: TRBD2
CDR3 DNA: TGCGCCAGCAGCCACTCTAGCGGGGGCACAGATACGCAGTATTTT
CDR3 protein: CASSHSSGGTDTQYF

J gene: TRBJ2-3
clone size: NA
V gene: TRBV9
D gene: NA
CDR3 DNA: TGTGCCAGCAGCGAGGTGGGGGGCCGTGGAGATACGCAGTATTTT
CDR3 protein: CASSEVGGRGDTQYF

J gene: TRBJ1-5
clone size: once
V gene: TRBV15
D gene: TRBD1
CDR3 DNA: TGTGCCACCAGCAGAGGCCGACAGGGGGTCCAGCCCCAGCATTTT
CDR3 protein: CATSRGRQGVQPQHF

J gene: TRBJ2-7
clone size: NA
V gene: TRBV29-1
D gene: NA
CDR3 DNA: TGCAGCGTTGTCGGGCCTTCCTACGAGCAGTACTTC
CDR3 protein: CSVVGPSYEQYF

J gene: TRBJ2-7
clone size: NA
V gene: TRBV11-3
D gene: NA
CDR3 DNA: TGTGCCAGCAGCTCTACCGGGGGCTACGAGCAGTACTTC
CDR3 protein: CASSSTGGYEQYF

J gene: TRBJ1-2
clone size: NA
V gene: TRBV12-3/TRBV12-4
D gene: NA
CDR3 DNA: TGTGCCAGCAGCCCCAGCGGGGGGCATGGCTACACCTTC
CDR3 protein: CASSPSGGHGYTF

J gene: TRBJ2-7
clone size: NA
V gene: TRBV4-3
D gene: NA
CDR3 DNA: TGCGCCAGCAGCCAAGAGCCGGAGAGCTCCTACGAGCAGTACTTC
CDR3 protein: CASSQEPESSYEQYF

J gene: TRBJ2-1
clone size: NA
V gene: TRBV3-1
D gene: NA
CDR3 DNA: TGTGCCAGCAGCCGGGTTAACGAGCAGTTCTTC
CDR3 protein: CASSRVNEQFF

J gene: TRBJ2-5
clone size: NA
V gene: TRBV9
D gene: NA
CDR3 DNA: TGTGCCAGCAGCGTCTCCGGAGGTTCCTCAGAGACCCAGTACTTC
CDR3 protein: CASSVSGGSSETQYF

J gene: TRBJ2-7
clone size: once
V gene: TRBV25-1
D gene: TRBD1
CDR3 DNA: TGTGCCAGCAGGGACAGGGGGCTGAACGAGCAGTACTTC
CDR3 protein: CASRDRGLNEQYF

J gene: TRBJ1-6
clone size: NA
V gene: TRBV4-1
D gene: TRBD1
CDR3 DNA: TGCGCCAGCAGCCAGTACCGAAGGGGGACAGGAAATAATTCACCCCTCCACTTT
CDR3 protein: CASSQYRRGTGNNSPLHF

J gene: TRBJ2-1
clone size: NA
V gene: TRBV9
D gene: TRBD2
CDR3 DNA: TGTGCCAGCAGCGTCGGTGGGCCTAGCGGTTACAATGAGCAGTTCTTC
CDR3 protein: CASSVGGPSGYNEQFF

J gene: TRBJ2-3
clone size: NA
V gene: TRBV5-1
D gene: NA
CDR3 DNA: TGCGCCAGCAGCTTGGGCCGATACGCAGATACGCAGTATTTT
CDR3 protein: CASSLGRYADTQYF

J gene: TRBJ2-1
clone size: NA
V gene: TRBV12-3/TRBV12-4
D gene: NA
CDR3 DNA: TGTGCCAGCAGTTCGTTACAGGGGAGCGGGAGCTCCTACAATGAGCAGTTCTTC
CDR3 protein: CASSSLQGSGSSYNEQFF

J gene: TRBJ1-1
clone size: NA
V gene: TRBV2
D gene: NA
CDR3 DNA: TGTGCCAGCCTGTTGGCCTTTTACACTGAAGCTTTCTTT
CDR3 protein: CASLLAFYTEAFF

J gene: TRBJ2-7
clone size: NA
V gene: TRBV5-1
D gene: NA
CDR3 DNA: TGCGCCAGCGCAGTTACGCCCAGCTACGAGCAGTACTTC
CDR3 protein: CASAVTPSYEQYF

J gene: TRBJ2-7
clone size: NA
V gene: TRBV6-6
D gene: NA
CDR3 DNA: TGTGCCATTTCTCCTGAGGGGGGGGGATTCTACGAGCAGTACTTC
CDR3 protein: CAISPEGGGFYEQYF

J gene: TRBJ2-3
clone size: NA
V gene: TRBV15
D gene: TRBD2
CDR3 DNA: TGTGCCACCAGCTTCCGGGGGGACCGCACAGATACGCAGTATTTT
CDR3 protein: CATSFRGDRTDTQYF

J gene: TRBJ1-2
clone size: once
V gene: TRBV7-9
D gene: TRBD1
CDR3 DNA: TGTGCCAGCAGCTCAGGGGGCACCTATGGCTACACCTTC
CDR3 protein: CASSSGGTYGYTF

J gene: TRBJ2-7
clone size: NA
V gene: TRBV1
D gene: NA
CDR3 DNA: TGTATCCCCCCGGAGGATCCATACGAGCAGTACTTC
CDR3 protein: CIPPEDPYEQYF

J gene: TRBJ2-7
clone size: NA
V gene: TRBV7-3
D gene: NA
CDR3 DNA: TGTGCCAGCAGCTTAAGGGACAACTACGAGCAGTACTTC
CDR3 protein: CASSLRDNYEQYF

J gene: TRBJ2-7
clone size: NA
V gene: TRBV12-3/TRBV12-4
D gene: TRBD1
CDR3 DNA: TGTGCCAGCAGCTTACCGGACAGGCCAGGGGAGCAGTACTTC
CDR3 protein: CASSLPDRPGEQYF

J gene: TRBJ2-1
clone size: once
V gene: TRBV27
D gene: NA
CDR3 DNA: TGTGCCAGCAGTTTCGAGATAGGGTTGCACAATGAGCAGTTCTTC
CDR3 protein: CASSFEIGLHNEQFF

J gene: TRBJ2-7
clone size: NA
V gene: TRBV7-9
D gene: NA
CDR3 DNA: TGTGCCAGCAGCTTAGAGATTCCAGACGAGCAGTACTTC
CDR3 protein: CASSLEIPDEQYF

J gene: TRBJ2-7
clone size: once
V gene: TRBV9
D gene: TRBD2
CDR3 DNA: TGTGCCAGCAGCGTAGATGGGGGGGGATACGAGCAGTACTTC
CDR3 protein: CASSVDGGGYEQYF

J gene: TRBJ2-5
clone size: once
V gene: TRBV9
D gene: TRBD1
CDR3 DNA: TGTGCCAGCAGCGACAAGGACAGGGGGCCGGAGACCCAGTACTTC
CDR3 protein: CASSDKDRGPETQYF

J gene: TRBJ1-1
clone size: NA
V gene: TRBV5-1
D gene: TRBD1
CDR3 DNA: TGCGCCAGCAGCTTGGAGGACAGGGCTGAAGCTTTCTTT
CDR3 protein: CASSLEDRAEAFF

J gene: TRBJ2-7
clone size: once
V gene: TRBV5-1
D gene: NA
CDR3 DNA: TGCGCCAGCAGCTTGGGGTGGGACGAGCAGTACTTC
CDR3 protein: CASSLGWDEQYF

J gene: TRBJ2-1
clone size: once
V gene: TRBV29-1
D gene: TRBD2
CDR3 DNA: TGCAGCGTTAGCAGCAGCGGGGGGCCCTATGAGCAGTTCTTC
CDR3 protein: CSVSSSGGPYEQFF

J gene: TRBJ1-1
clone size: NA
V gene: TRBV29-1
D gene: NA
CDR3 DNA: TGCAGCGTTGTTAGGGGGACTGAAGCTTTCTTT
CDR3 protein: CSVVRGTEAFF

J gene: TRBJ2-7
clone size: NA
V gene: TRBV7-6
D gene: TRBD2
CDR3 DNA: TGTGCCAGCAGCTTGGAGCTAGCGGGGGCTTACGAGCAGTACTTC
CDR3 protein: CASSLELAGAYEQYF

J gene: TRBJ2-1
clone size: few
V gene: TRBV9
D gene: NA
CDR3 DNA: TGTGCCAGCAGCCCCTCGATAAATGAGCAGTTCTTC
CDR3 protein: CASSPSINEQFF

J gene: TRBJ1-4
clone size: NA
V gene: TRBV4-1
D gene: NA
CDR3 DNA: TGCGCCAGCAGCCAAGGAGGAAAAGAGGGTGAAAAACTGTTTTTT
CDR3 protein: CASSQGGKEGEKLFF

J gene: TRBJ1-5
clone size: NA
V gene: TRBV12-3/TRBV12-4
D gene: NA
CDR3 DNA: TGTGCCAGCTCGGAGGGCAATCAGCCCCAGCATTTT
CDR3 protein: CASSEGNQPQHF